The 12 T cell receptor beta chains below all came from one sample that was sequenced in a study of shared clonotypes between healthy human individuals. Profiling relied on immunoSEQ multiplex PCR, and the TCRdb table lists in-frame clones only, not all of them. The sample lists more than 450,000 clones, 79% occurring once. Sequencing was carried out using PBMCs. These receptors were obtained from a woman between 40 and 50 years old in good health. Some clones in this sample may be carry-over from other donors' samples.

This clone was observed a handful of times. The V and J genes are TRBV6-4 and TRBJ1-5; the match to TRBD1 covers 7 bases. Per the germline V gene, CDR1 is MRHNA and CDR2 is SNTAGT. The CDR3 totals 17 residues. Germline trimming cut 6 bases from V and 4 bases from J; bases unmatched to any gene: 15. The CDR3 reads CASRSTLQGRKNQPQHF. CDR3 bases: TGTGCCAGCAGGAGTACACTACAGGGGCGCAAGAATCAGCCCCAGCATTTT.

This clone was observed a few times. The V gene is TRBV7-2, the J gene TRBJ2-7; D unclear. The CDR3 extends over 14 amino acids. V gave up 1 base and J gave up 0 bases, with 7 bases separating them. The germline V gene has CDR1 SGHTA and CDR2 FQGNSA. The CDR3 sequence: CASSLDWSSYEQYF. The CDR3 DNA reads TGTGCCAGCAGCTTAGACTGGAGCTCCTACGAGCAGTACTTC.

Here the CDR3 DNA reads TGCAGCGTAATGACAGTTAAAGAGACCCAGTACTTC. Translating gives CSVMTVKETQYF. This sequence joins TRBV29-1 and TRBJ2-5, with D tentatively TRBD1 (5 bases). The CDR3 length is 12 residues. Trimming pared 6 bases from V and 3 bases from J, leaving 11 bases between. Germline values: CDR1 SQVTM, CDR2 ANQGSEA.

In its sample, this clone was seen a few times. The chain joins TRBV11-2 to TRBJ1-1; D possibly corresponds to TRBD1 (6 bases). The CDR3 is 15 residues long. Germline values: CDR1 SGHAT, CDR2 FQNNGV. Trimming took off 0 bases at V and 7 bases at J, with 15 bases between the two ends. For the CDR3, the DNA is TGTGCCAGCAGCTTAGATCCAGCCAGGGGAATTGAAGCTTTCTTT. This sequence encodes CASSLDPARGIEAFF.

This sequence joins TRBV27 and TRBJ2-5; 11 bases match TRBD2. Trimming at V came to 3 bases and at J to 2 bases, leaving 2 bases not matched to a gene. This CDR3 spans 15 amino acids. CDR1 and CDR2 (germline): MNHEY, SMNVEV (reference sequence). Here the CDR3 DNA reads TGTGCCAGCAGTTTCGGGACTAGCGGACAAGAGACCCAGTACTTC. Translated, it gives CASSFGTSGQETQYF.

The rearrangement links TRBV19 to TRBJ1-1; unclear D gene. The CDR3 covers 13 residues. The germline V gene encodes CDR1 LNHDA and CDR2 SQIVND (reference sequence). The V end lost 6 bases, the J end lost 0 bases, and 8 bases lay between the germline ends. The DNA of the CDR3 is TGTGCCAGTAGCGTGGTGGTGAACACTGAAGCTTTCTTT. It yields the protein CASSVVVNTEAFF.

This clone was detected only once. The chain uses TRBV7-2 and TRBJ2-2; no reliable D call. Trimming pared 1 base from V and 0 bases from J, leaving 12 bases between. The germline gives CDR1 SGHTA, CDR2 FQGNSA. CDR3 size: 17 residues. This chain's CDR3 is CASSLDPPASNTGELFF. CDR3 sequence (DNA): TGTGCCAGCAGCTTAGACCCCCCTGCGTCGAACACCGGGGAGCTGTTTTTT.

This clone was found many times. The J gene is TRBJ2-7, the V gene TRBV5-5; D is unresolved. V shed 3 bases and J shed 5 bases, with 21 bases lying between them. Per the germline V gene, CDR1 is SGHKS and CDR2 is YYEKEE (reference sequence). There are 16 residues in the CDR3. CDR3 nucleotides: TGTGCCAGCAGCTACCGCGACGCACCATACGCGGACGAGCAGTACTTC. Encoded protein: CASSYRDAPYADEQYF.

This clone was counted a single time. A single base is all that separates this from a far larger clone, so a read error is likely. V usage is TRBV5-6 and J usage is TRBJ2-6; the match to TRBD2 covers 9 bases. The CDR3 consists of 16 residues. The germline V gene encodes CDR1 SGHDT and CDR2 YYEEEE. V shed 2 bases, J shed 2 bases, and the junction held 2 bases outside the gene matches. CDR3 protein: CASSFSGSTGANVLTF. In DNA, the CDR3 is TGTGCCAGCAGCTTTAGCGGGAGCACTGGGGCCAACGTCCTGACTTTC.

The CDR3 DNA sequence: TGTGCAAGTCGCCTCGGGTACACTGAAGCTTTCTTT. This translates into CASRLGYTEAFF. The chain has TRBV12-2 and TRBJ1-1. TRBV12-2 constitutes a pseudogene. This CDR3 spans 12 amino acids.

This clone was detected many times. The identical CDR3 is also encoded by other nucleotide sequences in the sample. This rearrangement joins TRBV5-1 to TRBJ2-7; 8 bases are shared with TRBD1. CDR1 and CDR2 (germline): SGHRS, YFSETQ. The CDR3 length is 14 residues. J gave up 2 bases and V 4 bases, and 5 bases lay outside the gene matches. The CDR3 bases are TGCGCCAGCAGCCCCGGACAGGGAGCCTACGAGCAGTACTTC. Its protein is CASSPGQGAYEQYF.

This chain links TRBV14 with TRBJ2-1; TRBD2 matches at 9 bases. Unmatched junction bases numbered 4, after V lost 2 bases and J lost 5 bases. CDR1 is SGHDN, CDR2 FVKESK, per germline. The CDR3 is 15 amino acids. The chain's CDR3 is CASSQLAGLDNEQFF. Here the CDR3 DNA reads TGTGCCAGCAGCCAACTAGCGGGACTCGACAATGAGCAGTTCTTC.